The clone carrying this T cell receptor (beta chain) turned up a few times. The antigen is not known. This specimen belongs to a study of beta chain features in type 1 diabetes. Regarding the study as a whole: Shorter TCRB CDR3s, moderately but significantly so, marked every one of the four CD4+ subsets in Type 1 diabetes patients.

Of the isolated RNA, all was reverse transcribed, and so the sequenced material was expressed TCRB transcripts. Some clones are missing from TCRdb's copy, which holds only in-frame ones; the method was immunoSEQ multiplex PCR. The sample has tens of thousands of clones, over 40% seen once. Germline V gene lookup returns CDR1 MDHEN and CDR2 SYDVKM. The CDR3 length is 17 residues. Trimming stripped 6 bases from V and 0 bases from J, with 20 bases between. J is TRBJ1-1 and V is TRBV28; TRBD1 is a possible D gene (5 bases). Material: Tregs from blood. The TCR sequence derives from a man aged 30 to 39 with type 1 diabetes. In DNA, the CDR3 is TGTGCCAGCAGGTCGCACCGAGCAGGGCCCGTGAACACTGAAGCTTTCTTT. Translated: CASRSHRAGPVNTEAFF.